The 16 T cell receptor beta chains reported below all come from one sample, sequenced in a study of CD8 T cells in Susac syndrome. Random hexamers were used to reverse transcribe roughly 0.45 to 1 ug of RNA. TCRdb analysed the immunoSEQ multiplex PCR reads with MiXCR anew, one entry per CDR3 protein. This sample carries roughly 150,000 distinct CDR3 sequences, about 95% of them seen once, and the ten largest clones take 0.15%. Sequencing was performed on CD8+ T cells from PBMCs. Source of these receptors: a human donor with multiple sclerosis.

This sequence joins TRBV7-8 and TRBJ1-5; D is unresolved. Trimming removed 2 bases at V and 3 bases at J, with 11 bases between. The CDR3 covers 15 residues. CDR1 and CDR2 from the germline V gene are SGHVS and FQNEAQ. CDR3 sequence reads: CASSLLHGNNQPQHF. CDR3 DNA sequence: TGTGCCAGCAGCTTACTACACGGAAACAATCAGCCCCAGCATTTT.

V is TRBV19 and J is TRBJ1-1; D gene ambiguous. The CDR3 runs to 12 residues. The germline CDR1 and CDR2 sequences are LNHDA and SQIVND (reference sequence). The ends were cut back, 1 base at V and 3 bases at J, with 3 bases in the middle. The CDR3 sequence: CASSIADTEAFF. For the CDR3, the DNA is TGTGCCAGTAGTATAGCGGACACTGAAGCTTTCTTT. Full variable domain (remainder filled in from reference TRBV19 and TRBJ1-1): DGGITQSPKYLFRKEGQNVTLSCEQNLNHDAMYWYRQDPGQGLRLIYYSQIVNDFQKGDIAEGYSVSREKKESFPLTVTSAQKNPTAFYLCASSIADTEAFFGQGTRLTVV.

The chain is built from TRBV12-3 or TRBV12-4 and TRBJ2-1, with D possibly TRBD2 on 7 matching bases. There are 13 residues in the CDR3. Trimming left V 8 bases short and J 7 bases short, with 15 bases between. This CDR3 reads CASGGGGKNEQFF. CDR3 coding DNA: TGTGCCAGCGGAGGGGGAGGGAAAAATGAGCAGTTCTTC.

The chain combines TRBV9 with TRBJ2-2, with 10 bases identical to TRBD1. J was trimmed by 6 bases and V by 7 bases; bases with no gene match: 3. The germline CDR1 and CDR2 sequences are SGDLS and YYNGEE. The CDR3 loop spans 13 amino acids. DNA of the CDR3: TGTGCCAGCCGGGACAGGGGTGCCGGGGAGCTGTTTTTT. It encodes CASRDRGAGELFF. Full variable domain (missing parts from reference TRBV9 and TRBJ2-2): DSGVTQTPKHLITATGQRVTLRCSPRSGDLSVYWYQQSLDQGLQFLIQYYNGEERAKGNILERFSAQQFPDLHSELNLSSLELGDSALYFCASRDRGAGELFFGEGSRLTVL.

J is TRBJ2-5 and V is TRBV6-2 or TRBV6-3; TRBD1 agrees at 10 bases. The J segment lost 2 bases and the V segment lost 6 bases, leaving 9 bases of the junction unmatched. Germline assignment: CDR1 MNHEY and CDR2 SVGEGT. This CDR3 has 16 amino acids. The CDR3 nucleotides are TGTGCCAGCAGCTCTAGGGACAGGGGTGGGCAAGAGACCCAGTACTTC. Amino acid sequence: CASSSRDRGGQETQYF.

The J gene is TRBJ2-1, the V gene TRBV5-1; no firm D call. This CDR3 spans 16 amino acids. Germline CDR1 and CDR2: SGHRS and YFSETQ. Between the trimmed V and J ends, which lost 0 bases and 3 bases, there was a span of 13 bases. The CDR3 is CASSLAPGRLYNEQFF. CDR3 in DNA: TGCGCCAGCAGCTTGGCCCCCGGACGACTCTACAATGAGCAGTTCTTC.

The chain carries TRBV7-9 and TRBJ2-1, with TRBD2 as a possible D gene (5 bases). This CDR3 contains 14 residues. Germline V CDR1 and CDR2: SEHNR, FQNEAQ (reference sequence). With 7 bases removed from V and 2 bases from J, the gap between germline ends came to 12 bases. This CDR3 reads CASTTTGAYNEQFF. The CDR3 region has the DNA TGTGCCAGCACCACGACCGGGGCCTACAATGAGCAGTTCTTC.

This clonotype was found a few times. The chain links TRBV19 to TRBJ2-7, with D possibly TRBD1 on 7 matching bases. Trimming removed 5 bases at V and 1 base at J, with 9 bases between. CDR1 is LNHDA, CDR2 SQIVND, per germline (reference sequence). The CDR3 consists of 13 residues. Here the CDR3 reads CASSAGQSYEQYF. CDR3 in DNA: TGTGCCAGTAGTGCGGGACAGTCCTACGAGCAGTACTTC. Based on the CDR3 plus reference TRBV19 and TRBJ2-7, the full variable domain is DGGITQSPKYLFRKEGQNVTLSCEQNLNHDAMYWYRQDPGQGLRLIYYSQIVNDFQKGDIAEGYSVSREKKESFPLTVTSAQKNPTAFYLCASSAGQSYEQYFGPGTRLTVT.

This chain links TRBV9 with TRBJ1-1; D not certain. Germline V gene lookup returns CDR1 SGDLS and CDR2 YYNGEE. The CDR3 sequence is 12 residues long. V gave up 4 bases and J gave up 10 bases, with 14 bases separating them. The CDR3 DNA sequence: TGTGCCAGCAGCCCAGGCCCCGTGGGAGCTTTCTTT. It translates to CASSPGPVGAFF.

V is TRBV28 and J is TRBJ2-6; 7 bases are shared with TRBD1. J lost 0 bases, V lost 7 bases, and 6 bases had no gene match. The germline gives CDR1 MDHEN, CDR2 SYDVKM. This CDR3 is 16 amino acids long. The CDR3 loop is CASIGTAYSGANVLTF. Here the CDR3 DNA reads TGTGCCAGCATTGGGACAGCCTACTCTGGGGCCAACGTCCTGACTTTC.

The CDR3 loop reads CASSLWEAYYGYTF. The CDR3 DNA is TGTGCCAGCAGCTTGTGGGAGGCCTACTATGGCTACACCTTC. The chain carries TRBV5-6 and TRBJ1-2; D gene ambiguous. V was pared by 1 base and J by 3 bases, with 10 bases between. CDR1 and CDR2 (germline): SGHDT, YYEEEE. The CDR3 extends over 14 amino acids. Variable domain in full (rest from reference TRBV5-6 and TRBJ1-2): DAGVTQSPTHLIKTRGQQVTLRCSPKSGHDTVSWYQQALGQGPQFIFQYYEEEERQRGNFPDRFSGHQFPNYSSELNVNALLLGDSALYLCASSLWEAYYGYTFGSGTRLTVV.

This chain connects TRBV15 to TRBJ2-3; D ambiguous. The CDR3 has 13 amino acids. V dropped 5 bases and J dropped 7 bases, with 13 bases sitting between them. Germline V CDR1 and CDR2: LNHNV, YYDKDF (reference sequence). The CDR3 DNA reads TGTGCCACCAGCCGAAATCTGGCCCATACGCAGTATTTT. Amino acid sequence: CATSRNLAHTQYF.

The chain carries TRBV7-8 and TRBJ2-3; D tentatively fits TRBD1 or TRBD2 (5 bases each). The germline CDR1 and CDR2 sequences are SGHVS and FQNEAQ. Trimming took 2 bases from V and 0 from J, leaving 15 bases between them. The CDR3 spans 17 residues. The DNA of the CDR3 is TGTGCCAGCAGCTTACGGGTGGGGGTAGCTAGCACAGATACGCAGTATTTT. Its translation: CASSLRVGVASTDTQYF. Complete variable domain (other parts from reference TRBV7-8 and TRBJ2-3): GAGVSQSPRYKVAKRGQDVALRCDPISGHVSLFWYQQALGQGPEFLTYFQNEAQLDKSGLPSDRFFAERPEGSVSTLKIQRTQQEDSAVYLCASSLRVGVASTDTQYFGPGTRLTVL.

The chain links TRBV6-6 to TRBJ2-5, with TRBD2 as a possible D gene (5 bases). V lost 3 bases, J lost 0 bases, and 8 bases lay in between. Germline V gene lookup returns CDR1 MNHNY and CDR2 SVGAGI (reference sequence). This CDR3 has 14 residues. Here the CDR3 DNA reads TGTGCCAGCAGTTATGTCGGGGACCAAGAGACCCAGTACTTC. This codes for CASSYVGDQETQYF.

The chain has TRBV19 and TRBJ2-1, with D tentatively TRBD2 (5 bases). Trimming stripped 5 bases from V and 5 bases from J, with 13 bases between. The CDR3 extends over 14 amino acids. Germline V gene data show CDR1 as LNHDA and CDR2 as SQIVND (reference sequence). CDR3 in amino acids: CASSPDGVNNEQFF. CDR3 sequence (DNA): TGTGCCAGTAGTCCCGACGGGGTTAACAATGAGCAGTTCTTC.

The chain uses TRBV14 and TRBJ1-2; 8 positions match TRBD1. Losses at the gene ends were 1 base for V and 5 bases for J; bases not matched to a gene: 3. The CDR3 spans 14 residues. Germline V CDR1 and CDR2: SGHDN, FVKESK. CDR3 in amino acids: CASSQVGQEYGYTF. Here the CDR3 DNA reads TGTGCCAGCAGCCAAGTGGGACAGGAGTATGGCTACACCTTC. Variable domain in full (rest from reference TRBV14 and TRBJ1-2): EAGVTQFPSHSVIEKGQTVTLRCDPISGHDNLYWYRRVMGKEIKFLLHFVKESKQDESGMPNNRFLAERTGGTYSTLKVQPAELEDSGVYFCASSQVGQEYGYTFGSGTRLTVV.